Each of the 26 T cell receptor beta chains below was sequenced from the same sample in a study of cytomegalovirus exposure and HLA in healthy donors. PCR used 60 Vbeta primers and 13 Jbeta primers. Method: immunoSEQ multiplex PCR; TCRdb's copy keeps in-frame clones and lacks some. The data hold more than 130,000 clones, with around 80% observed a single time. Input material: PBMCs. The receptors come from a male donor in good health and CMV-seronegative.

The rearrangement joins TRBV27 to TRBJ2-5; TRBD2 matches 7 bases. In germline, CDR1 is MNHEY, CDR2 SMNVEV (reference sequence). V shed 0 bases and J 4 bases; nucleotides not matched to a gene: 2. The CDR3 is 14 amino acids. In DNA form, the CDR3 reads TGTGCCAGCAGTTTATCGGGAGGGAGAGAGACCCAGTACTTC. It yields the protein CASSLSGGRETQYF.

The genes are TRBV28 and TRBJ1-2; 7 nucleotides align to TRBD1. Per germline, CDR1 MDHEN and CDR2 SYDVKM. The CDR3 is made up of 16 amino acids. V dropped 10 bases and J dropped 8; count of bases not matched to a gene: 22. The CDR3 region is CATSPGQAFGREGYTF. The CDR3 DNA follows: TGTGCCACCTCGCCAGGACAGGCATTCGGTCGGGAGGGCTACACCTTC.

This chain joins TRBV7-2 and TRBJ2-7, with 8 nucleotides matching TRBD2. This CDR3 region has 13 residues. Trimming cost V 1 base and J 6 bases; bases outside gene matches: 2. CDR1 is SGHTA and CDR2 is FQGNSA in the germline V gene. CDR3 coding DNA: TGTGCCAGCAGCTTAGGCGGGGGGCGCGAGCAGTACTTC. This sequence encodes CASSLGGGREQYF.

The chain carries TRBV9 and TRBJ2-5; 7 nucleotides align to TRBD1. Germline V gene data show CDR1 as SGDLS and CDR2 as YYNGEE. V shed 1 base, J shed 2 bases, and the junction held 2 bases outside the gene matches. This CDR3 is 14 amino acids long. The CDR3 nucleotides read TGTGCCAGCAGCGTAACGACAGGGCAAGAGACCCAGTACTTC. Protein sequence: CASSVTTGQETQYF.

Points on this clone: Its ends do not fully match the called genes, so a read error is possible. The CDR3 DNA is TGCAGCGTTCCCCCCGGGTTCGTTTTC. Translated, it gives CSVPPGFVF. The chain carries TRBV29-1 and TRBJ1-2; D is unclear. CDR3 size: 9 residues. Germline loops: CDR1 SQVTM, CDR2 ANQGSEA.

The chain uses TRBV30 and TRBJ1-5; D unresolved. Germline V gene sequence: CDR1 GTSNPN, CDR2 SVGIG (reference sequence). The CDR3 totals 17 residues. V dropped 0 bases and J dropped 0 bases, with 15 bases sitting between them. The CDR3 sequence: CAWSVTRGPYSNQPQHF. Here the CDR3 DNA reads TGTGCCTGGAGTGTCACCCGGGGTCCGTATAGCAATCAGCCCCAGCATTTT.

This clone appeared a few times. The chain uses TRBV14 and TRBJ2-7, with TRBD2 matching 8 bases. Losses at the gene ends were 1 base for V and 7 bases for J; bases not matched to a gene: 15. Germline values: CDR1 SGHDN, CDR2 FVKESK. The CDR3 loop spans 17 amino acids. For the CDR3, the DNA is TGTGCCAGCAGCCAAGCGGGATGGGACGGGGGGGCTGGGGAGCAGTACTTC. Translating it yields CASSQAGWDGGAGEQYF.

A few counts support this clone. J is TRBJ2-5 and V is TRBV13; D is perhaps TRBD2 (5 bases). The germline V and J ends were trimmed by 3 bases and 3 bases, with 8 bases remaining between them. This CDR3 spans 13 amino acids. The germline V gene has CDR1 PRHDT and CDR2 FYEKMQ (reference sequence). CDR3 DNA: TGTGCCAGCAGCTTCGGAGGAGAAGAGACCCAGTACTTC. Its translation is CASSFGGEETQYF.

The rearrangement links TRBV7-2 to TRBJ2-5; D gene unclear. Matching the DNA end better, TRBJ2-7 makes the J call doubtful. In germline, CDR1 is SGHTA, CDR2 FQGNSA. The CDR3 is 14 residues long. CDR3 sequence: CASSLRPDSYEQYF. The CDR3 bases are TGTGCCAGCAGCTTAAGGCCCGACTCCTACGAGCAGTACTTC.

The CDR3 protein is CAISDASGFYNSPLHF. The DNA for the CDR3 is TGTGCCATCAGTGATGCTTCGGGATTCTATAATTCACCCCTCCACTTT. The chain carries TRBV10-3 and TRBJ1-6; unclear D gene. V was shortened by 3 bases and J by 3 bases, with 12 bases between the two germline ends. CDR3 length: 16 amino acids. Germline loops: CDR1 ENHRY, CDR2 SYGVKD.

This clone was detected only a few times. The chain recombines TRBV27 with TRBJ2-2, with a tentative D call TRBD1 (5 bases). The CDR3 loop spans 16 amino acids. V lost 8 bases, J lost 1 base, and 17 bases lay in between. Germline V gene lookup returns CDR1 MNHEY and CDR2 SMNVEV (reference sequence). This CDR3 reads CASGLLTRVNTGELFF. The CDR3 coding sequence is TGTGCCAGCGGCCTCTTAACCAGGGTGAACACCGGGGAGCTGTTTTTT.

This sequence joins TRBV29-1 and TRBJ1-1; TRBD1 agrees at 8 bases. The V gene end was trimmed by 6 bases and the J gene end by 0 bases; junction bases not matched to a gene: 15. CDR3 size: 17 residues. CDR1 SQVTM and CDR2 ANQGSEA come from the germline V gene. This chain's CDR3 is CSVGSTGALILNTEAFF. In DNA form, the CDR3 reads TGCAGCGTAGGCTCGACAGGGGCCCTTATCCTGAACACTGAAGCTTTCTTT.

The chain links TRBV7-9 to TRBJ1-2; D is unclear. The germline CDR1 and CDR2 sequences are SEHNR and FQNEAQ (reference sequence). Deletions cut 3 bases from V and 3 bases from J, with 8 bases between. The CDR3 has 13 residues. For the CDR3, the DNA is TGTGCCAGCAGCTTCGGGGAGGACTATGGCTACACCTTC. Amino acid sequence: CASSFGEDYGYTF.

This sequence joins TRBV19 and TRBJ1-2; tentatively, D is TRBD1 (6 bases). V was cut by 10 bases and J by 1 base, with 19 bases left in between. Germline V CDR1 and CDR2: LNHDA, SQIVND (reference sequence). The CDR3 covers 15 residues. CDR3 in amino acids: CATQELNRDNYGYTF. The CDR3 region has the DNA TGTGCCACCCAAGAGCTCAACAGGGATAACTATGGCTACACCTTC.

J is TRBJ2-1 and V is TRBV10-2, with 14 bases that match TRBD2. CDR1 is WSHSY, CDR2 SAAADI, per germline. This CDR3 spans 15 amino acids. With 4 bases clipped from V and 9 bases from J, the junction kept 5 bases outside the gene matches. The CDR3 loop is CASSGEGLAGVEQFF. The CDR3 DNA reads as TGCGCCAGCAGTGGAGAGGGACTAGCGGGGGTTGAGCAGTTCTTC.

This clone was seen a single time. This rearrangement joins TRBV19 to TRBJ2-4, with 8 bases that match TRBD1. V lost 5 bases, J lost 3 bases, and 6 bases stayed unmatched. This CDR3 comprises 15 residues. Germline V gene sequence: CDR1 LNHDA, CDR2 SQIVND (reference sequence). This chain's CDR3 is CASSPGGGVKNIQYF. The CDR3 DNA reads TGTGCCAGTAGTCCAGGGGGCGGGGTCAAAAACATTCAGTACTTC.

This sequence joins TRBV2 and TRBJ2-3, with D possibly matching TRBD2 (6 bases). The CDR3 covers 15 residues. Germline V lookup: CDR1 SNHLY, CDR2 FYNNEI. V was cut by 3 bases and J by 1 base, with 11 bases left in between. The CDR3: CASSESEGGTDTQYF. CDR3 DNA sequence: TGTGCCAGCAGTGAGTCGGAGGGTGGCACAGATACGCAGTATTTT.

The genes are TRBV7-8 and TRBJ2-7; D is possibly TRBD1 (6 bases). Germline values: CDR1 SGHVS, CDR2 FQNEAQ. V lost 1 base, J lost 6 bases, and 16 bases lay in between. The CDR3 loop spans 15 amino acids. This chain's CDR3 is CASSLVWELGGEQYF. The CDR3 DNA reads TGTGCCAGCAGCTTAGTATGGGAATTAGGGGGCGAGCAGTACTTC.

The rearrangement links TRBV18 to TRBJ2-5; D is uncertain. The CDR3 is 14 residues long. Germline CDR1 is KGHSH and CDR2 is LQKENI. V was shortened by 5 bases and J by 0 bases, with 10 bases between the two germline ends. The CDR3 DNA follows: TGTGCCAGCTCAGCGACTGTGTACCAAGAGACCCAGTACTTC. Translation gives CASSATVYQETQYF.

CDR3 region: CASSYDGTLYEQYF. CDR3 nucleotide sequence: TGTGCCAGCAGCTATGACGGGACACTCTACGAGCAGTACTTC. This chain uses TRBV7-6 with TRBJ2-7; a possible D gene is TRBD1 (6 bases). This CDR3 is built from 14 residues. Germline V lookup: CDR1 SGHVS, CDR2 FNYEAQ. V gave up 4 bases and J gave up 3 bases, with 13 bases separating them.

Note on this clone: A junction boundary mismatches the germline segment, possibly from a read error. The rearrangement joins TRBV10-3 to TRBJ2-7; 8 nucleotides agree with TRBD1. Germline lookup yields CDR1 ENHRY and CDR2 SYGVKD. CDR3 length: 15 amino acids. The DNA for the CDR3 is TGTGCCGTCAGCTTCGGACAGGGAGGCCCCTACGAGCAGTACTTC. It codes for CAVSFGQGGPYEQYF.

As DNA, the CDR3 is TGTGCCAGCAGAAGACAGGGGGCTTCGAACACTGAAGCTTTCTTT. Its translation is CASRRQGASNTEAFF. J is TRBJ1-1 and V is TRBV7-2, with 10 bases fitting TRBD1. This CDR3 has 15 residues. CDR1 and CDR2 (germline): SGHTA, FQGNSA. The trim removed 6 bases at V and 1 base at J, leaving 5 bases unmatched.

The rearrangement uses TRBV6-1 and TRBJ1-5; 9 bases align to TRBD1. The CDR3 covers 15 residues. V trimming: 6 bases; J trimming: 4 bases; junction bases outside the gene matches: 7. Germline CDR1 reads MNHNS; CDR2 reads SASEGT. The DNA of the CDR3 is TGTGCCAGCAGGGGGGGACAGGGTCAAAATCAGCCCCAGCATTTT. It yields the protein CASRGGQGQNQPQHF.

The chain combines TRBV28 with TRBJ2-3; tentative D call: TRBD1 (5 bases). CDR3 length: 13 residues. Germline values: CDR1 MDHEN, CDR2 SYDVKM. The V end lost 5 bases, the J end lost 3 bases, and 9 bases lay between the germline ends. Written as DNA, the CDR3 is TGTGCCAGCAGTGCTCAGGGTACAGATACGCAGTATTTT. Translated: CASSAQGTDTQYF.

This clone was recorded once. The chain has TRBV7-9 and TRBJ1-6; TRBD1 is a possible D gene (5 bases). Germline CDR1 and CDR2: SEHNR and FQNEAQ (reference sequence). V dropped 5 bases and J dropped 5 bases, with 10 bases sitting between them. The CDR3 consists of 14 residues. CDR3 sequence (DNA): TGTGCCAGCAGCCGCACAGGCGATAATTCACCCCTCCACTTT. It codes for CASSRTGDNSPLHF.

This chain connects TRBV19 to TRBJ1-1; 7 bases map to TRBD1. This CDR3 has 13 amino acids. Germline CDR1 and CDR2: LNHDA and SQIVND (reference sequence). The J segment lost 8 bases and the V segment lost 5 bases, leaving 8 bases of the junction unmatched. CDR3 nucleotides: TGTGCCAGTAGTCTAACAGGGGAAGGCGAAGCTTTCTTT. This sequence encodes CASSLTGEGEAFF. The variable domain in full, with the rest retrieved from reference TRBV19 and TRBJ1-1, is DGGITQSPKYLFRKEGQNVTLSCEQNLNHDAMYWYRQDPGQGLRLIYYSQIVNDFQKGDIAEGYSVSREKKESFPLTVTSAQKNPTAFYLCASSLTGEGEAFFGQGTRLTVV.